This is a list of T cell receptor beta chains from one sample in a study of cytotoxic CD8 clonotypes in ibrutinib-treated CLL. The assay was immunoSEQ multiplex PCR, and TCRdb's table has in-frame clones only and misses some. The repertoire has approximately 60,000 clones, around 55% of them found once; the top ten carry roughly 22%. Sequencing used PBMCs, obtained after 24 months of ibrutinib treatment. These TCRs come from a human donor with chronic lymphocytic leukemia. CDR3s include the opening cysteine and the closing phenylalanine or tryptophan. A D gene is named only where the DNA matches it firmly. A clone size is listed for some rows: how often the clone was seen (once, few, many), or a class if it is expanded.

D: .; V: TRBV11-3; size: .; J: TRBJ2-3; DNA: TGTGCCAGCAGCTCCAACGGCCTCACAGATACGCAGTATTTT; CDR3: CASSSNGLTDTQYF
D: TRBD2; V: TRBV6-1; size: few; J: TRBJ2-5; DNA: TGTGCCAGCAGTGAAAAAAGCGGGGGCCGGGAGACCCAGTACTTC; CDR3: CASSEKSGGRETQYF
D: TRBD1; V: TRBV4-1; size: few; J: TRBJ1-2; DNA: TGCGCCAGCGGTCCCGGGACAGGGGCTAACTATGGCTACACCTTC; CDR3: CASGPGTGANYGYTF
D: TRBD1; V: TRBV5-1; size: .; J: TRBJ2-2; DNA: TGCGCCAGCAGCTTGACTCCGGGGACAGTGAACACCGGGGAGCTGTTTTTT; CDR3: CASSLTPGTVNTGELFF
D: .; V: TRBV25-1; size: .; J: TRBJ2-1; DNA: TGTGCCAGCAGGAGGATTGATGAGCAGTTCTTC; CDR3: CASRRIDEQFF
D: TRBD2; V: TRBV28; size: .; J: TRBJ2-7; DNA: TGTGCCAGCAGTTTATCGGGAGGCTCCTACGAGCAGTACTTC; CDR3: CASSLSGGSYEQYF
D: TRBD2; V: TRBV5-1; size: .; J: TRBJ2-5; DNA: TGCGCCAGCAGCGACGGGACTAGCGGGAAAGAGACCCAGTACTTC; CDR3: CASSDGTSGKETQYF
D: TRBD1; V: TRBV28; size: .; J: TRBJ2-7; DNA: TGTGCCAGCAGGGGGGACAGTCCGAACGAGCAGTACTTC; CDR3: CASRGDSPNEQYF
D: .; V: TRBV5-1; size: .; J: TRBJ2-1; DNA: TGCGCCAGCAGCTTGGGCGTGTTGGCCTCCTACAATGAGCAGTTCTTC; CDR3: CASSLGVLASYNEQFF
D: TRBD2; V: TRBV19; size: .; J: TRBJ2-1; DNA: TGTGCCAGTAGTATGACGAGCGGGAGCACGAATGAGCAGTTCTTC; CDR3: CASSMTSGSTNEQFF
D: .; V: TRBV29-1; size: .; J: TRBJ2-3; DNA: TGCAGCGTTGAGAGGCCAGATACGCAGTATTTT; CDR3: CSVERPDTQYF
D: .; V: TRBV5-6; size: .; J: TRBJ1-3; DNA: TGTGCCAGCAGCTTGCGAGGCCTAACTGGAAACACCATATATTTT; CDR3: CASSLRGLTGNTIYF
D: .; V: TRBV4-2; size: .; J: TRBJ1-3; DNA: TGTGCCAGCAGCCAAGACTCGGGACCCATCTCTGGAAACACCATATATTTT; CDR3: CASSQDSGPISGNTIYF
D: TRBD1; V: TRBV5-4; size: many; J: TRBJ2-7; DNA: TGTGCCAGCAGCTTCTCCGGGACAGGGGCCTACGAGCAGTACTTC; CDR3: CASSFSGTGAYEQYF
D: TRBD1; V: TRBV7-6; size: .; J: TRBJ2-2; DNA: TGTGCCAGCAGCTCCTTCCCGGGACAGAGCACCGGGGAGCTGTTTTTT; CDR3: CASSSFPGQSTGELFF
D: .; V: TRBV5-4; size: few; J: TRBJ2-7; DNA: TGTGCCAGCGTCTCGGGACGGGACTACGAGCAGTACTTC; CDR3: CASVSGRDYEQYF
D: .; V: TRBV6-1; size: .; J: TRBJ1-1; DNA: TGTGCCAGCAGAGCGGTCGTGGCGGACACTGAAGCTTTCTTT; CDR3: CASRAVVADTEAFF
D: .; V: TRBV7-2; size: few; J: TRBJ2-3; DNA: TGTGCCAGCAGCTTAGCCGGGCCAGATACGCAGTATTTT; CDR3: CASSLAGPDTQYF
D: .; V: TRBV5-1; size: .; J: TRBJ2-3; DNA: TGCGCCAGCAGCTCCGCGACTTATCTCACAGATACGCAGTATTTT; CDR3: CASSSATYLTDTQYF
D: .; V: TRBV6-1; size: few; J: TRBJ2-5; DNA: TGTGCCAGCAGAAAACAGGGTTACCAAGAGACCCAGTACTTC; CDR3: CASRKQGYQETQYF
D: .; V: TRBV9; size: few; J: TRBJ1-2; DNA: TGTGCCAGCAGCGTAAGGTATGAGACTCCAAGCAATGGCTACACCTTC; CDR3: CASSVRYETPSNGYTF
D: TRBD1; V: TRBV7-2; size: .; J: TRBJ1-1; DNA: TGTGCCAGCGGGTTTGCAGGGGGCACTGAAGCTTTCTTT; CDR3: CASGFAGGTEAFF
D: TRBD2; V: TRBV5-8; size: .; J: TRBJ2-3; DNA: TGTGCCAGCCGGTTTCGGGGGGGGACAGATACGCAGTATTTT; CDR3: CASRFRGGTDTQYF
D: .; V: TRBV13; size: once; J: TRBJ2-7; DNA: TGTGCCAGCAGTGATCGGGGTAGCCACTACGAGCAGTACTTC; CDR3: CASSDRGSHYEQYF
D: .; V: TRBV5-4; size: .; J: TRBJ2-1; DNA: TGTGCCAGCAGCTTAGTAGGAGGGCCTCACAATGAGCAGTTCTTC; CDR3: CASSLVGGPHNEQFF
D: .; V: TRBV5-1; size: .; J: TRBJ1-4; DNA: TGCGCCAGCAGCTCGGGACACGAAGAAAAACTGTTTTTT; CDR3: CASSSGHEEKLFF
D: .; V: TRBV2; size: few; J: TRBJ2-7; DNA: TGTGCCAGCAGTGAAAGAGTTGCGAACGAGCAGTACTTC; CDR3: CASSERVANEQYF
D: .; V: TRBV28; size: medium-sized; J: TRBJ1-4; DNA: TGTGCCAGCAGTTGGTCCCACGCCAGGGTTTCGTTTTTT; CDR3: CASSWSHARVSFF
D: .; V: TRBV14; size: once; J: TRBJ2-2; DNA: TGTGCCAGCAGCCAAGTGCAGGGTATTTGGTCCGGGGAGCTGTTTTTT; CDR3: CASSQVQGIWSGELFF
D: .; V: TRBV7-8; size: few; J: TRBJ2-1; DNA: TGTGCCAGCAGCCCAAGACGGGGCCCCAGGAGCTCCTACAATGAGCAGTTCTTC; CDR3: CASSPRRGPRSSYNEQFF
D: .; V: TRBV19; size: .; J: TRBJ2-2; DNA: TGTGCCAGTACGGAGGCGCTCACCGGGGAGCTGTTTTTT; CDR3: CASTEALTGELFF
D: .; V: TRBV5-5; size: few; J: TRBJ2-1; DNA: TGTGCCAGCAGCTTCCGTGGTAATGAGCAGTTCTTC; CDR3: CASSFRGNEQFF
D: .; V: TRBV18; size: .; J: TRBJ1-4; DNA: TGTGCCAGCTCAGGGACTAATGAAAAACTGTTTTTT; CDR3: CASSGTNEKLFF
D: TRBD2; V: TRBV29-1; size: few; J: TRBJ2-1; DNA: TGCAGCGTAGAAGCGGGAGGGATCAATGAGCAGTTCTTC; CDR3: CSVEAGGINEQFF
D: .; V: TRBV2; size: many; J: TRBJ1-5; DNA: TGTGCCAGCAGCGGGGGGTTAGCCCAGCATTTT; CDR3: CASSGGLAQHF
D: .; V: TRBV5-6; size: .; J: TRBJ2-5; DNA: TGTGCCAGCAGCCTGACAGGGACTGAGGAGACCCAGTACTTC; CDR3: CASSLTGTEETQYF
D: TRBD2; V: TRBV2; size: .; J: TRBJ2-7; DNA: TGTGCCAGCAGTGGGACTAGCGGATCCTCCTACGAGCAGTACTTC; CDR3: CASSGTSGSSYEQYF
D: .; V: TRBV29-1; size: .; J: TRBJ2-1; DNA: TGCAGCGTTGTAGGGTTCCGAATCGATGAGCAGTTCTTC; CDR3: CSVVGFRIDEQFF
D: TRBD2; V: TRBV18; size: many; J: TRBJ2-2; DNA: TGTGCCAGCTCACCACTGGGACTAGCGGAAGATTCTTACACCGGGGAGCTGTTTTTT; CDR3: CASSPLGLAEDSYTGELFF
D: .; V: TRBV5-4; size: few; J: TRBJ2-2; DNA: TGTGCCAGCAGAAAAGAAGACGGACTTAACACCGGGGAGCTGTTTTTT; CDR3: CASRKEDGLNTGELFF
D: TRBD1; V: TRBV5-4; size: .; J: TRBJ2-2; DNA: TGTGCCAGCAGCCATCCCAGATTGCCGGGACAGGGAAGCGCCGGGGAGCTGTTTTTT; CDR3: CASSHPRLPGQGSAGELFF
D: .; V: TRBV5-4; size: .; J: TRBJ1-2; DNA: TGTGCCAGCAGCTGGACAGATCGAGCTAACTATGGCTACACCTTC; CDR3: CASSWTDRANYGYTF
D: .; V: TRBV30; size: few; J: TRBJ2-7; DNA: TGTGCCTGGAACGCGGGGGGACAGGGCTACGAGCAGTACTTC; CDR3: CAWNAGGQGYEQYF
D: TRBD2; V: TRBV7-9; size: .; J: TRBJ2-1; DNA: TGTGCCAGCCTGGGACTAGCGGGGTCCGAGATCTTC; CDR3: CASLGLAGSEIF
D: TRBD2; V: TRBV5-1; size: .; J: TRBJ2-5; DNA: TGCGCCAGCAGCCTACTAGCGGGCGCAACAAAGAAGGAGACCCAGTACTTC; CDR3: CASSLLAGATKKETQYF
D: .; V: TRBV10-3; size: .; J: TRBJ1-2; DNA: TGTGCCATCAGTGAGTCGACTCAGGGAATAGGTGGCTACACCTTC; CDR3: CAISESTQGIGGYTF
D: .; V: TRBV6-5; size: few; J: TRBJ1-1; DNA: TGTGCCAGCAGTTACCTGGGACATGAAGCTTTCTTT; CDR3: CASSYLGHEAFF
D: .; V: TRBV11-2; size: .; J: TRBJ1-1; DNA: TGTGCCAGCAGCTTAGGATCTCGGATCACCACTGAAGCTTTCTTT; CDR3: CASSLGSRITTEAFF
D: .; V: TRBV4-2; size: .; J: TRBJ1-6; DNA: TGTGCCAGCAGCCAAGATGTCGCAGGGATTTCACCCCTCCACTTT; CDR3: CASSQDVAGISPLHF